A selection of T cell receptor beta chains follows, all from one sample in a study of T cells expressing NK-cell markers. TCRdb re-called the 5' RACE reads and gives one entry per CDR3 protein, without DNA. The repertoire table contains more than 400,000 distinct CDR3 sequences. The sequencing input was blood T cells: a sorted CD56 or NKG2C T cell subset, CD4+ or CD8+ T cells, or bulk PBMC T cells (not recorded which). Receptors were obtained from a woman aged 18-70 years in good health. The CDR3 runs from the conserved cysteine through the conserved F or W.

V,length,J,CDR3
TRBV3-1,15,TRBJ1-5,CASSLSEYSNQPQHF
TRBV11-1,16,TRBJ2-3,CASKGLQGRGTDTQYF
TRBV7-9,16,TRBJ2-7,CASSLADIVRGNEQYF
TRBV5-4,15,TRBJ2-1,CASSLVTGAGNEQFF
TRBV20-1,14,TRBJ2-2,CSARDGRNTGELFF
TRBV28,17,TRBJ2-1,CASTGKEAGGMSVGQFF
TRBV24-1,14,TRBJ2-5,CATSDSGIQETQYF
TRBV4-3,14,TRBJ2-7,CASSTEEDSYEQYF
TRBV7-3,16,TRBJ2-3,CASSLGLRGDTDTQYF
TRBV20-1,14,TRBJ1-4,CSARDPGWGEKLFF
TRBV9,18,TRBJ2-2,CASSAKIRPSIHTGELFF
TRBV28,19,TRBJ2-5,CASTLYGGLADGVQETQYF
TRBV4-2,16,TRBJ2-3,CASSQDPGASTDTQYF
TRBV29-1,14,TRBJ2-1,CSVTRLESYNEQFF
TRBV5-1,14,TRBJ2-3,CASSLAEVVDTQYF
TRBV11-2,14,TRBJ2-5,CASSPTGEQETQYF
TRBV19,14,TRBJ2-1,CASSWGSGYNEQFF
TRBV19,14,TRBJ2-1,CASSISGGNNEQFF
TRBV7-2,13,TRBJ2-5,CASSSRYQETQYF
TRBV5-1,15,TRBJ2-3,CASSNRPKSTDTQYF
TRBV20-1,13,TRBJ2-7,CSARLAYNYEQYF
TRBV6-6,13,TRBJ2-5,CASASGGQETQYF
TRBV7-2,13,TRBJ2-5,CASSSTSQETQYF
TRBV20-1,14,TRBJ2-3,CSAIPGTLTDTQYF
TRBV12-3/TRBV12-4,13,TRBJ2-7,CASSLSGDYEQYF
TRBV28,13,TRBJ2-7,CASNLGGAYEQYF
TRBV28,12,TRBJ2-5,CASSPSAQTQYF
TRBV7-3,16,TRBJ2-3,CASSSGYRGRTDTQYF
TRBV12-3/TRBV12-4,15,TRBJ2-4,CASSLDRGTKNIQYF
TRBV5-6,13,TRBJ2-3,CASSLYREDTQYF
TRBV7-9,15,TRBJ2-3,CASSFTSGHTDTQYF
TRBV12-3/TRBV12-4,16,TRBJ2-5,CASSPGTGWAQETQYF
TRBV7-2,14,TRBJ1-4,CASSKTGGYEKLFF
TRBV3-1,12,TRBJ2-2,CASSHYTGELFF
TRBV7-6,15,TRBJ2-7,CASSRAGGRSYEQYF
TRBV20-1,14,TRBJ1-3,CSARVGDSGNTIYF
TRBV29-1,16,TRBJ2-2,CSVPGGTGTNTGELFF
TRBV3-1,15,TRBJ1-1,CASSQVVSHNTEAFF
TRBV24-1,17,TRBJ2-1,CATSHTRGGLSGGEQFF
TRBV5-1,14,TRBJ2-7,CASSLDIRYYEQYF
TRBV27,16,TRBJ2-1,CASSIRLAGEGNEQFF
TRBV29-1,13,TRBJ2-2,CSVLAPNTGELFF
TRBV29-1,13,TRBJ1-1,CSVERGMNTEAFF
TRBV19,14,TRBJ1-1,CASTSPGGNTEAFF
TRBV6-2/TRBV6-3,17,TRBJ2-2,CASSYRGLAVNTGELFF
TRBV18,17,TRBJ2-6,CASSRREPYSGANVLTF
TRBV4-3,16,TRBJ2-1,CASSQEGHTGYNEQFF
TRBV20-1,15,TRBJ2-1,CSARERTSGRPEQFF
TRBV7-9,15,TRBJ1-1,CASSRNTVGDTEAFF
TRBV5-1,18,TRBJ2-2,CASSFASGGLANTGELFF
TRBV12-3/TRBV12-4,14,TRBJ1-1,CASSFQALNTEAFF
TRBV6-5,14,TRBJ2-3,CASSYSMTTDTQYF
TRBV30,13,TRBJ2-1,CAYRDTSYNEQFF
TRBV7-8,14,TRBJ1-2,CASSPSGGGYGYTF